One and the same sample provided the 15 T cell receptor beta chains below, sequenced in a study of T cells in Graves' hyperthyroidism and ophthalmopathy. Amplification of TCR beta CDR3 regions was performed using RNA transcripts as template. Using the HTBI primer set, a first-round RT-PCR was run on the TCR CDR3. Using its own MiXCR run on the multiplex PCR reads, TCRdb lists one record per CDR3 protein. The profile covers 500,000 to 600,000 distinct CDR3 sequences, with 40% to 55% appearing a single time and about two fifths taken by the ten largest. Specimen: peripheral blood or thyroid tissue (not recorded which). The receptor set was obtained from an adult woman with Graves' disease, either hyperthyroidism or ophthalmopathy (not recorded which).

The table lists this clonotype with many counts. The chain is built from TRBV20-1 and TRBJ2-2; a possible D gene is TRBD2 (6 bases). V gave up 6 bases and J gave up 0 bases, with 11 bases separating them. Germline V gives CDR1 DFQATT, CDR2 SNEGSKA (reference sequence). This CDR3 region has 14 residues. This CDR3 is CSARPSANTGELFF. For the CDR3, the DNA is TGCAGTGCCCGACCTAGCGCGAACACCGGGGAGCTGTTTTTT.

In the case of this clonotype: The junction shows a germline mismatch at one end, possibly a read error. The V and J genes are TRBV7-9 and TRBJ2-7, with D tentatively TRBD1 or TRBD2 (5 bases each). Germline-derived CDR1 and CDR2 are SEHNR and FQNEAQ (reference sequence). The CDR3 extends over 21 amino acids. The CDR3 DNA is TGCGCCAGCAGCCACCCGTGGGGCTGGGGAGATCGAGGGCCGAGCTCCTACGAGCAGTACTTC. This codes for CASSHPWGWGDRGPSSYEQYF.

This clonotype appeared many times. The rearrangement uses TRBV6-2 or TRBV6-3 and TRBJ1-2; TRBD1 aligns across 8 bases. CDR3 length: 12 residues. Germline CDR1 is MNHEY and CDR2 is SVGEGT. Losses at the gene ends were 6 bases for V and 5 bases for J; bases not matched to a gene: 2. The CDR3 protein is CASSRQGYGYTF. DNA for the CDR3: TGTGCCAGCAGCCGACAGGGGTATGGCTACACCTTC.

The CDR3 spells CASSLVGGTGQPQHF. CDR3 nucleotide sequence: TGTGCCAGCAGCTTAGTCGGGGGGACAGGGCAGCCCCAGCATTTT. The chain is built from TRBV7-8 and TRBJ1-5; TRBD1 matches 9 bases. The CDR3 runs 15 residues. Germline V lookup: CDR1 SGHVS, CDR2 FQNEAQ. Losses at the gene ends were 1 base for V and 7 bases for J; bases not matched to a gene: 5.

The chain links TRBV7-9 to TRBJ1-1; 7 nucleotides match TRBD1. The junction had 14 bases not matched to a gene; V was cut back by 6 bases and J by 7 bases. This CDR3 is built from 15 residues. Per the germline V gene, CDR1 is SEHNR and CDR2 is FQNEAQ (reference sequence). The CDR3 nucleotides read TGTGCCAGCAGTTCCCAGGGACAGACCGATAATGAAGCTTTCTTT. It specifies CASSSQGQTDNEAFF.

This clonotype was found a few times. The V call is TRBV7-8, the J call TRBJ2-5; no reliable D call. Trimming removed 4 bases at V and 5 bases at J, with 11 bases between. CDR3 length: 13 amino acids. In germline, CDR1 is SGHVS, CDR2 FQNEAQ. The chain's CDR3 is CASSSHPTETQYF. CDR3 nucleotide sequence: TGTGCCAGCAGCTCCCATCCGACGGAGACCCAGTACTTC.

The chain couples TRBV29-1 to TRBJ1-6, with 7 bases matching TRBD1. This CDR3 has 14 residues. Trimming took 4 bases from V and 5 from J; bases not matched to a gene: 5. Germline V CDR1 and CDR2: SQVTM, ANQGSEA. CDR3 coding DNA: TGCAGCGTTGGATCGGGACAGAATAATTCACCCCTCCACTTT. Its translation: CSVGSGQNNSPLHF.

This clonotype has ten or more counts. J is TRBJ2-2 and V is TRBV14; the D gene is possibly TRBD1 (6 bases). Germline CDR1 SGHDN, CDR2 FVKESK. This CDR3 has 16 residues. V was pared by 4 bases and J by 0 bases, with 12 bases between. CDR3 region: CASSRDRSSNTGELFF. The CDR3 DNA reads as TGTGCCAGCAGCCGAGACAGGAGTTCGAACACCGGGGAGCTGTTTTTT.

The rearrangement uses TRBV9 and TRBJ1-5; tentatively, D is TRBD1 (6 bases). Germline V lookup: CDR1 SGDLS, CDR2 YYNGEE. CDR3 length: 13 residues. Trimming took 3 bases from V and 11 from J, leaving 15 bases between them. The CDR3, as DNA: TGTGCCAGCAGCGCAGCAGGGGTAGAGACCCAGCATTTT. Translation: CASSAAGVETQHF.

Remarks on this clonotype: It may be a read error: a sequence one base away is much more abundant. CDR3 sequence: CSVRKSGENTEAFF. In DNA form, the CDR3 reads TGCAGTGTACGCAAATCCGGGGAGAACACTGAAGCTTTCTTT. The V call is TRBV20-1, the J call TRBJ1-1; D gene uncertain. CDR1 and CDR2 from the germline V gene are DFQATT and SNEGSKA (reference sequence). Trimming took 7 bases from V and 1 from J, leaving 16 bases between them. This CDR3 has 14 residues.

This clonotype was picked up a small number of times. This sequence joins TRBV7-9 and TRBJ1-1; D ambiguous. The V end was cut by 11 bases, the J end by 1 base, with 8 bases between. The length of the CDR3 is 11 residues. Germline V gene lookup returns CDR1 SEHNR and CDR2 FQNEAQ (reference sequence). The DNA for the CDR3 is TGTGCCTCGGCGGGGAACACTGAAGCTTTCTTT. Translating gives CASAGNTEAFF.

V is TRBV18 and J is TRBJ1-1; D call uncertain. The CDR3 covers 19 residues. Germline CDR1 reads KGHSH; CDR2 reads LQKENI. V was cut by 1 base and J by 1 base, with 22 bases left in between. CDR3 in amino acids: CASSPLRTLGRTGNTEAFF. Written as DNA, the CDR3 is TGTGCCAGCTCACCACTAAGAACCCTCGGACGGACCGGGAACACTGAAGCTTTCTTT.

This clonotype was counted only a few times. A much larger clone sits a single nucleotide away, making a read error possible. The CDR3 does not close with the conserved phenylalanine or tryptophan, likely indicating a read error. V usage is TRBV5-1 and J usage is TRBJ2-7; D might be TRBD1 (5 bases). Deletions cut 3 bases from V and 1 base from J, with 11 bases between. CDR1 is SGHRS, CDR2 YFSETQ, per germline. This CDR3 is 14 amino acids long. The CDR3 loop is CASSSDSFSYEQYL. CDR3 DNA: TGCGCCAGCAGCTCCGACAGTTTTTCCTACGAGCAGTACCTC.

This clonotype was counted ten times or more. The V and J genes are TRBV20-1 and TRBJ2-2; 7 nucleotides align to TRBD1. V lost 5 bases, J lost 4 bases, and 7 bases stayed unmatched. The CDR3 is made up of 14 amino acids. The germline gives CDR1 DFQATT, CDR2 SNEGSKA (reference sequence). The CDR3 spells CSAPMGQSTGELFF. CDR3 DNA sequence: TGCAGTGCTCCTATGGGACAGAGCACCGGGGAGCTGTTTTTT.

This clonotype was seen ten or more times. The chain carries TRBV10-3 and TRBJ2-5, with 9 bases identical to TRBD2. Germline V gives CDR1 ENHRY, CDR2 SYGVKD. The CDR3 runs 13 residues. The V segment lost 4 bases and the J segment 3 bases; nucleotides outside the gene matches: 0. The CDR3 spells CAISGTSEETQYF. The CDR3 DNA reads as TGTGCCATCAGTGGGACTAGCGAAGAGACCCAGTACTTC.